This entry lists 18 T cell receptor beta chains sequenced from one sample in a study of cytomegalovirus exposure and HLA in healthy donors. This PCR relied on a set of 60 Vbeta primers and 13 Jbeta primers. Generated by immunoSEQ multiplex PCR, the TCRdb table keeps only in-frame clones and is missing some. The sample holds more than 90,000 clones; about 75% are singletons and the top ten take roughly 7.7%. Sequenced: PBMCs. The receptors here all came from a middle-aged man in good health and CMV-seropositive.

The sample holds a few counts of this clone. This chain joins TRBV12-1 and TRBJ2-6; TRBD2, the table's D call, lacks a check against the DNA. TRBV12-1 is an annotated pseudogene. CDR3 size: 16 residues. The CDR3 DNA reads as TGTGCCAGCAGCTCATCTGAGGTTTCTGGGGCCAACGTCCTGACTTTC. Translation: CASSSSEVSGANVLTF.

In DNA, the CDR3 is TGCGCCAGCAGCGTACAGGGGAACACTGAAGCTTTCTTT. Its translation: CASSVQGNTEAFF. The rearrangement links TRBV5-1 to TRBJ1-1; maybe TRBD1 (6 bases). Germline-derived CDR1 and CDR2 are SGHRS and YFSETQ. The V and J ends lost 4 bases and 1 base respectively, with 8 bases between them. CDR3 length: 13 amino acids.

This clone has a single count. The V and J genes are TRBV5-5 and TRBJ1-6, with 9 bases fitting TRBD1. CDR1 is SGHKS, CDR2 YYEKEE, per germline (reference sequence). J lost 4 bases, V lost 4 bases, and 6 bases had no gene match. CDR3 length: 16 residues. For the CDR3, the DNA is TGTGCCAGCAGCCCGGGACAGGGCACATATAATTCACCCCTCCACTTT. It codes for CASSPGQGTYNSPLHF.

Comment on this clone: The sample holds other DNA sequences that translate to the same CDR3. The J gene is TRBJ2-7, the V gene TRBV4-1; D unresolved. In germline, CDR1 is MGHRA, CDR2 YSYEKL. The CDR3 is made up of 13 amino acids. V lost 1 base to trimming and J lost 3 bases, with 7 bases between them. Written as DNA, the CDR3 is TGCGCCAGCAGCCAAGGATCAGGCTACGAGCAGTACTTC. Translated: CASSQGSGYEQYF.

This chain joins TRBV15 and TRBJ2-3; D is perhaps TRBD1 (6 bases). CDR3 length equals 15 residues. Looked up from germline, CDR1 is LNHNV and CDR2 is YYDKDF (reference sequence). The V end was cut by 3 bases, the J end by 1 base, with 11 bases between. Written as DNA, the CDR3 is TGTGCCACCAGCAGGTGGGCAGGGGGCACAGATACGCAGTATTTT. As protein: CATSRWAGGTDTQYF.

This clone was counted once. Here the CDR3 reads CASRSVRAYEQYF. The DNA of the CDR3 is TGTGCCAGTAGGTCCGTGCGGGCCTACGAGCAGTACTTC. The V call is TRBV6-1, the J call TRBJ2-7; D perhaps matches TRBD2 (5 bases). This CDR3 spans 13 amino acids. The germline CDR1 and CDR2 sequences are MNHNS and SASEGT. V was pared by 9 bases and J by 2 bases, with 14 bases between.

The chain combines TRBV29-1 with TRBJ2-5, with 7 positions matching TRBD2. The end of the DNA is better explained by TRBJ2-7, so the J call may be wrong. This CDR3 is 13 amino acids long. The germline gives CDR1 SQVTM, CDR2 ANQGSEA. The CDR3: CSVEEGTNYEQYF. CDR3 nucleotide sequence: TGCAGCGTTGAAGAGGGGACTAACTACGAGCAGTACTTC.

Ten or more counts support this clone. In DNA form, the CDR3 reads TGTGCCAGCAGCTCAACGAGGGGCACAGATACGCAGTATTTT. This codes for CASSSTRGTDTQYF. This sequence joins TRBV5-4 and TRBJ2-3, with D possibly TRBD2 on 5 matching bases. CDR1 and CDR2 from the germline V gene are SGHNT and YYREEE (reference sequence). The ends were cut back, 3 bases at V and 1 base at J, with 9 bases in the middle. The CDR3 totals 14 residues.

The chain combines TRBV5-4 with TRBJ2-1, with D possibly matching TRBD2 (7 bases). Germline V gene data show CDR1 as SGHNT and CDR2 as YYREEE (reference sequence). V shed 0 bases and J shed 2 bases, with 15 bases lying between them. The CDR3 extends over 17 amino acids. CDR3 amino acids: CASSLGARGGAYNEQFF. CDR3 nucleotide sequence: TGTGCCAGCAGCTTGGGGGCTCGCGGGGGCGCCTACAATGAGCAGTTCTTC. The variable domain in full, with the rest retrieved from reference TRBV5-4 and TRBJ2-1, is ETGVTQSPTHLIKTRGQQVTLRCSSQSGHNTVSWYQQALGQGPQFIFQYYREEENGRGNFPPRFSGLQFPNYSSELNVNALELDDSALYLCASSLGARGGAYNEQFFGPGTRLTVL.

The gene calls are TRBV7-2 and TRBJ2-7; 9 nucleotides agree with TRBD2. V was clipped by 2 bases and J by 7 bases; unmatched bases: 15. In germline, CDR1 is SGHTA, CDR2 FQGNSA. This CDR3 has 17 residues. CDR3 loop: CASSLRPVGREGLEQYF. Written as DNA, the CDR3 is TGTGCCAGCAGCTTACGTCCCGTCGGGCGGGAGGGCCTTGAGCAGTACTTC.

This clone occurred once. The CDR3 sequence is CASSRPTDPSGRYNEQFF. CDR3 DNA sequence: TGTGCCAGCAGCCGCCCCACCGACCCTAGCGGGCGATACAATGAGCAGTTCTTC. V is TRBV7-2 and J is TRBJ2-1; TRBD2 aligns across 8 bases. There are 18 residues in the CDR3. V shed 5 bases, J shed 4 bases, and the junction held 16 bases outside the gene matches. CDR1 is SGHTA, CDR2 FQGNSA, per germline.

The CDR3 region is CASSPTGRYQPQHF. The CDR3 coding sequence is TGTGCCAGCAGCCCCACAGGAAGGTATCAGCCCCAGCATTTT. The rearrangement joins TRBV7-9 to TRBJ1-5; perhaps TRBD1 as D (5 bases). This CDR3 is 14 amino acids long. The V gene's germline CDR1 is SEHNR and CDR2 FQNEAQ (reference sequence). The germline V and J ends were trimmed by 5 bases and 5 bases, with 13 bases remaining between them.

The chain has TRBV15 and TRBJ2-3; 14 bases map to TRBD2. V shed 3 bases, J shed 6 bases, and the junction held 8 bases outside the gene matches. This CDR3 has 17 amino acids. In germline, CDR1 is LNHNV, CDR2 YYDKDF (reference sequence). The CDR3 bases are TGTGCCACCAGCAGGCCGACTAGCGGGAGGGCCTCGGATACGCAGTATTTT. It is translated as CATSRPTSGRASDTQYF.

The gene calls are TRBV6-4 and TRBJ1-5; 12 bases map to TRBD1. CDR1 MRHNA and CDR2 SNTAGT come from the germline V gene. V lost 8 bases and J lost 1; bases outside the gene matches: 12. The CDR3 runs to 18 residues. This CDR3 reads CASASGTGGAVSNQPQHF. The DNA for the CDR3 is TGTGCCAGCGCCTCCGGGACAGGGGGCGCGGTAAGCAATCAGCCCCAGCATTTT.

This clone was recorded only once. In DNA form, the CDR3 reads TGTGCCACACACTCAGGCCAGGCAAACTCCTACGAGCAGTACTTC. Its translation: CATHSGQANSYEQYF. The rearrangement joins TRBV6-1 to TRBJ2-7; no reliable D call. The CDR3 loop spans 15 amino acids. The germline V gene encodes CDR1 MNHNS and CDR2 SASEGT. Trimming pared 10 bases from V and 0 bases from J, leaving 19 bases between.

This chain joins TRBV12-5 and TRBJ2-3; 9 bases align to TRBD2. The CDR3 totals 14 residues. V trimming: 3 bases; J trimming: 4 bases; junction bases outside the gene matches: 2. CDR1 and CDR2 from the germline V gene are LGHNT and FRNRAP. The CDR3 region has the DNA TGTGCTAGTGGTTTCCTAGCGGGATCAGATACGCAGTATTTT. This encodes CASGFLAGSDTQYF.

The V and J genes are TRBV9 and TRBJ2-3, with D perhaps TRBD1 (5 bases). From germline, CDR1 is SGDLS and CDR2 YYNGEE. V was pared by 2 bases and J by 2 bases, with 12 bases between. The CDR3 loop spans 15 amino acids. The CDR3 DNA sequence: TGTGCCAGCAGCGTCTATGGACAAAACACAGATACGCAGTATTTT. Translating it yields CASSVYGQNTDTQYF.

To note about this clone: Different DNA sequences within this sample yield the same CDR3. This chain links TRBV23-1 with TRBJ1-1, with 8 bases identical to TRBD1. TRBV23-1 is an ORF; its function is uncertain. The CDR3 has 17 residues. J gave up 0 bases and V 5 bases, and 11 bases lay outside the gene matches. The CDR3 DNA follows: TGCGCCAGCAGTTACAACCGGGACAGGAAAATGAACACTGAAGCTTTCTTT. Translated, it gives CASSYNRDRKMNTEAFF.